The 20 T cell receptor beta chains below were found in one sample sequenced in a study of shared clonotypes between healthy human individuals (dated by TCRdb to the early 2020s). The method behind the library was the immunoSEQ multiplex PCR assay. The table comes from immuneACCESS by way of TCRdb, which keeps in-frame sequences with V and J called. Part of the clones is missing from these tables; in studies checked, under half for an unresolved V gene and the rest for unknown reasons. In all, the sample holds approximately 500,000 clones, and around 74% of those were seen once. The ten largest clones add up to roughly 13% of the sample. Sequencing input: PBMCs. These receptors were obtained from a woman aged 40 to 49 in good health. Some clones in this sample may be carry-over from other donors' samples.

This clone has a handful of counts. The chain uses TRBV5-4 and TRBJ2-2; D ambiguous. V was pared by 0 bases and J by 4 bases, with 4 bases between. Germline-derived CDR1 and CDR2 are SGHNT and YYREEE (reference sequence). The CDR3 has 13 amino acids. In DNA form, the CDR3 reads TGTGCCAGCAGCTTGGACTTCACCGGGGAGCTGTTTTTT. This translates into CASSLDFTGELFF.

The rearrangement joins TRBV18 to TRBJ2-7, with D perhaps matching TRBD1 (5 bases). This CDR3 has 12 amino acids. Germline V CDR1 and CDR2: KGHSH, LQKENI. V shed 3 bases and J shed 6 bases, with 9 bases lying between them. CDR3 sequence: CASSPAGREQYF. In DNA, the CDR3 is TGTGCCAGCTCACCCGCAGGGCGCGAGCAGTACTTC.

The CDR3 DNA sequence: TGTGCCAGCAGCTTTCAGGGGATGAACACTGAAGCTTTCTTT. Its translation: CASSFQGMNTEAFF. V and J are TRBV7-2 and TRBJ1-1; a possible D gene is TRBD1 (6 bases). The CDR3 totals 14 residues. Trimming cost V 3 bases and J 0 bases, with 8 bases left between them. In germline, CDR1 is SGHTA, CDR2 FQGNSA.

The chain recombines TRBV7-6 with TRBJ2-7; possibly TRBD1 for D (6 bases). Germline-derived CDR1 and CDR2 are SGHVS and FNYEAQ. The V end was cut by 2 bases, the J end by 6 bases, with 14 bases between. CDR3 length: 14 amino acids. CDR3 sequence reads: CASSLTQGNGEQYF. The CDR3 DNA reads as TGTGCCAGCAGCTTAACACAGGGAAATGGCGAGCAGTACTTC.

The gene calls are TRBV18 and TRBJ2-2; TRBD2 agrees at 7 bases. V lost 2 bases to trimming and J lost 4 bases; unmatched junction nucleotides: 7. CDR3 size: 16 residues. Germline assignment: CDR1 KGHSH and CDR2 LQKENI. The CDR3 spells CASSPMAGDITGELFF. As DNA, the CDR3 is TGTGCCAGCTCACCAATGGCGGGAGACATCACCGGGGAGCTGTTTTTT.

The chain recombines TRBV9 with TRBJ2-5, with D uncertain. The CDR3 runs to 15 residues. The germline CDR1 and CDR2 sequences are SGDLS and YYNGEE. The V end lost 3 bases, the J end lost 1 base, and 13 bases lay between the germline ends. In nucleotides, the CDR3 is TGTGCCAGCAGCGCCCGAGGTATGGGCCAAGAGACCCAGTACTTC. Its translation is CASSARGMGQETQYF.

The J gene is TRBJ1-3, the V gene TRBV28; no clear D gene. The CDR3 runs to 14 residues. CDR1 is MDHEN, CDR2 SYDVKM, per germline. Trimming pared 4 bases from V and 2 bases from J, leaving 9 bases between. The CDR3 sequence is CASSYPGAGNTIYF. CDR3 DNA sequence: TGTGCCAGCAGTTATCCAGGAGCTGGAAACACCATATATTTT.

The chain uses TRBV11-3 and TRBJ2-5; D assignment may be TRBD1 or TRBD2 (5 bases each). V was clipped by 3 bases and J by 3 bases, with 17 bases between them. The CDR3 is made up of 16 amino acids. Germline assignment: CDR1 SGHNT and CDR2 YENEEA. The CDR3 bases are TGTGCCAGCAGCTTGTCGTTCCGGGACGGAAAAGAGACCCAGTACTTC. Translating gives CASSLSFRDGKETQYF.

The chain uses TRBV7-8 and TRBJ2-7; D not certain. Per the germline V gene, CDR1 is SGHVS and CDR2 is FQNEAQ. V was cut by 5 bases and J by 3 bases, with 8 bases left in between. This CDR3 is 12 amino acids long. The CDR3 region has the DNA TGTGCCAGCAGCGGCAGGAACTACGAGCAGTACTTC. It encodes CASSGRNYEQYF.

The chain carries TRBV5-1 and TRBJ2-7, with 9 bases that match TRBD1. Trimming at V came to 2 bases and at J to 2 bases, leaving 5 bases not matched to a gene. The V gene's germline CDR1 is SGHRS and CDR2 YFSETQ. There are 15 residues in the CDR3. CDR3 region: CASSFGQGRPYEQYF. Written as DNA, the CDR3 is TGCGCCAGCAGCTTCGGACAGGGGCGACCCTACGAGCAGTACTTC.

The rearrangement uses TRBV5-1 and TRBJ2-1; TRBD2 agrees at 9 bases. CDR3 length: 15 amino acids. CDR1 is SGHRS and CDR2 is YFSETQ in the germline V gene. V gave up 6 bases and J gave up 4 bases; unmatched junction bases: 8. CDR3 residues: CASTPTSGPYNEQFF. In DNA, the CDR3 is TGCGCCAGCACCCCTACTAGCGGGCCATACAATGAGCAGTTCTTC.

The chain recombines TRBV5-1 with TRBJ2-7; the match to TRBD1 covers 7 bases. CDR3 length: 15 residues. Germline CDR1 reads SGHRS; CDR2 reads YFSETQ. V shed 4 bases, J shed 1 base, and the junction held 8 bases outside the gene matches. The CDR3 DNA is TGCGCCAGCAGCCGGAGACAGGGTTCTTCCTACGAGCAGTACTTC. Translation: CASSRRQGSSYEQYF.

The chain employs TRBV19 and TRBJ1-2; D possibly corresponds to TRBD1 (6 bases). The V end was cut by 2 bases, the J end by 0 bases, with 16 bases between. This CDR3 is built from 17 residues. The V gene's germline CDR1 is LNHDA and CDR2 SQIVND (reference sequence). DNA of the CDR3: TGTGCCAGTAGTATAAAGGTCGCGGCAGGGGCTAACTATGGCTACACCTTC. It yields the protein CASSIKVAAGANYGYTF. Complete variable domain (other parts from reference TRBV19 and TRBJ1-2): DGGITQSPKYLFRKEGQNVTLSCEQNLNHDAMYWYRQDPGQGLRLIYYSQIVNDFQKGDIAEGYSVSREKKESFPLTVTSAQKNPTAFYLCASSIKVAAGANYGYTFGSGTRLTVV.

This clone has only a few counts. The CDR3 nucleotides are TGTGCCAGCAGTTTCCCCGGGAGGCCAAACACTGAAGCTTTCTTT. This translates into CASSFPGRPNTEAFF. The chain has TRBV27 and TRBJ1-1; D not resolved. The CDR3 extends over 15 amino acids. Per germline, CDR1 MNHEY and CDR2 SMNVEV (reference sequence). Deletions cut 3 bases from V and 2 bases from J, with 13 bases between.

This clone was seen a few times. In DNA form, the CDR3 reads TGTGCCAGCAGCCCTCTCCTCGACTTCAATGAGCAGTTCTTC. It translates to CASSPLLDFNEQFF. This rearrangement joins TRBV14 to TRBJ2-1; D is unresolved. The CDR3 is 14 residues long. Trimming left V 4 bases short and J 6 bases short, with 13 bases between. CDR1 SGHDN and CDR2 FVKESK come from the germline V gene.

This clone came up a few times. The rearrangement joins TRBV30 to TRBJ1-2; D is unresolved. Germline assignment: CDR1 GTSNPN and CDR2 SVGIG (reference sequence). The CDR3 consists of 12 residues. V lost 0 bases to trimming and J lost 6 bases, with 8 bases between them. The CDR3 here is CAWSVTRDGYTF. DNA of the CDR3: TGTGCCTGGAGTGTTACTCGGGATGGCTACACCTTC.

The chain links TRBV5-1 to TRBJ1-2; D is uncertain. Germline-derived CDR1 and CDR2 are SGHRS and YFSETQ. The CDR3 covers 14 residues. The V gene lost 4 bases and the J gene lost 2 bases, with 12 bases spanning the gap. The CDR3 coding sequence is TGCGCCAGCAGCCCGGGGAGACCCAACTATGGCTACACCTTC. As protein: CASSPGRPNYGYTF.

The CDR3 is CASSAPGQEKETQYF. The CDR3 nucleotides are TGTGCCAGCAGTGCCCCGGGACAGGAAAAAGAGACCCAGTACTTC. The V gene is TRBV2, the J gene TRBJ2-5; TRBD1 matches 8 bases. V shed 4 bases, J shed 3 bases, and the junction held 7 bases outside the gene matches. CDR1 is SNHLY, CDR2 FYNNEI, per germline. The CDR3 runs 15 residues.

In DNA form, the CDR3 reads TGTGCCAGCAGCCAAGGGAGGGCCGCGAACACCGGGGAGCTGTTTTTT. It translates to CASSQGRAANTGELFF. The chain carries TRBV5-4 and TRBJ2-2, with 7 bases matching TRBD2. In germline, CDR1 is SGHNT, CDR2 YYREEE (reference sequence). With 4 bases clipped from V and 0 bases from J, the junction kept 6 bases outside the gene matches. The CDR3 has 16 amino acids.

The chain employs TRBV5-6 and TRBJ2-3, with 9 bases matching TRBD2. Germline V gene lookup returns CDR1 SGHDT and CDR2 YYEEEE. Trimming removed 2 bases from V and 0 bases from J; junction bases left unmatched: 10. The CDR3 runs to 18 residues. Here the CDR3 reads CASSFMGLLAGSTDTQYF. CDR3 nucleotides: TGTGCCAGCAGCTTCATGGGGCTGCTAGCGGGAAGCACAGATACGCAGTATTTT.